Listed here are 24 T cell receptor beta chains from one sample, sequenced in a study of blood T cells in healthy people across ages. Then a second PCR, running roughly 6 to 12 cycles, was carried out with a sample-barcoded 5' primer and a J-beta primer mix. TCRdb independently ran MiXCR on the 5' RACE reads; one entry per CDR3 protein. The sample includes over a million distinct CDR3 sequences, more than 40% seen only once; the top ten take approximately 17%. Sequenced input: blood. The origin of the receptors is a woman in her sixties in good health.

The chain recombines TRBV18 with TRBJ2-1, with D hard to call. The CDR3 loop spans 17 amino acids. The V and J ends lost 0 bases and 2 bases respectively, with 14 bases between them. Per the germline V gene, CDR1 is KGHSH and CDR2 is LQKENI. The CDR3 nucleotides are TGTGCCAGCTCACCACCGAGGTCACAGTCCGCCTACAATGAGCAGTTCTTC. Translation gives CASSPPRSQSAYNEQFF.

This chain uses TRBV30 with TRBJ2-7; D is undetermined. The CDR3 runs to 11 residues. In germline, CDR1 is GTSNPN, CDR2 SVGIG (reference sequence). Trimming cost V 2 bases and J 3 bases, with 5 bases left between them. The CDR3 DNA reads TGTGCCTGGAGTTCTGGCTACGAGCAGTACTTC. Its protein product is CAWSSGYEQYF. The full variable domain, in which reference TRBV30 and TRBJ2-7 provide the parts outside the CDR3, is SQTIHQWPATLVQPVGSPLSLECTVEGTSNPNLYWYRQAAGRGLQLLFYSVGIGQISSEVPQNLSASRPQDRQFILSSKKLLLSDSGFYLCAWSSGYEQYFGPGTRLTVT.

The chain couples TRBV7-7 to TRBJ2-3; the match to TRBD2 covers 8 bases. CDR1 is SSHAT, CDR2 FNYEAQ, per germline (reference sequence). Trimming at V came to 4 bases and at J to 1 base, leaving 7 bases not matched to a gene. The CDR3 spans 16 residues. CDR3 coding DNA: TGTGCCAGCAGCTACGGGACTAGAAGGGGCACAGATACGCAGTATTTT. Translated: CASSYGTRRGTDTQYF.

Only a few counts were recorded for this clonotype. The chain is built from TRBV5-1 and TRBJ1-1; TRBD1 matches at 8 bases. CDR3 length: 14 amino acids. Germline lookup yields CDR1 SGHRS and CDR2 YFSETQ. V trimming: 0 bases; J trimming: 6 bases; junction bases outside the gene matches: 4. Here the CDR3 reads CASSLGQGAPEAFF. CDR3 DNA sequence: TGCGCCAGCAGCTTGGGGCAGGGGGCGCCTGAAGCTTTCTTT.

The chain combines TRBV7-6 with TRBJ1-4; D call uncertain. The CDR3 consists of 17 residues. Germline-derived CDR1 and CDR2 are SGHVS and FNYEAQ. V was shortened by 2 bases and J by 0 bases, with 13 bases between the two germline ends. CDR3 protein: CASSLRSSVATNEKLFF. The DNA for the CDR3 is TGTGCCAGCAGCTTAAGATCCTCAGTTGCAACTAATGAAAAACTGTTTTTT.

J is TRBJ2-1 and V is TRBV12-3 or TRBV12-4; possible D gene TRBD2, 6 bases. The CDR3 spans 14 residues. V shed 5 bases and J shed 6 bases, with 14 bases lying between them. The CDR3 reads CASSIPGLTNEQFF. CDR3 nucleotides: TGTGCCAGCAGTATCCCGGGACTTACCAATGAGCAGTTCTTC.

Concerning this clonotype itself: One junction end disagrees with the germline gene, perhaps due to a read error. The chain links TRBV11-1 to TRBJ2-3; D possibly matches TRBD1 or TRBD2 (5 bases each). Per the germline V gene, CDR1 is SGHAT and CDR2 is FQDESV (reference sequence). The CDR3 has 15 residues. CDR3 amino acids: CAGSLDGDPTDTQYF. The CDR3 DNA sequence: TGTGCCGGCAGCTTAGATGGGGACCCCACAGATACGCAGTATTTT.

The chain uses TRBV29-1 and TRBJ2-7; D is undetermined. V gave up 2 bases and J gave up 2 bases, with 4 bases separating them. CDR1 is SQVTM, CDR2 ANQGSEA, per germline. The CDR3 is made up of 11 amino acids. The CDR3 spells CSVEHAYEQYF. CDR3 nucleotides: TGCAGCGTTGAACACGCCTACGAGCAGTACTTC.

This clonotype has more than one count but fewer than ten. V and J are TRBV4-1 and TRBJ2-3; D uncertain. V was cut by 2 bases and J by 0 bases, with 6 bases left in between. CDR1 MGHRA and CDR2 YSYEKL come from the germline V gene. The CDR3 spans 14 residues. The CDR3 here is CASSQPASTDTQYF. Here the CDR3 DNA reads TGCGCCAGCAGCCAACCGGCTAGCACAGATACGCAGTATTTT.

In its sample, this clonotype was seen a few times. The rearrangement links TRBV9 to TRBJ2-1; TRBD1 might be the D (8 bases). The CDR3 covers 14 residues. CDR1 SGDLS and CDR2 YYNGEE come from the germline V gene. Between the trimmed V and J ends, which lost 3 bases and 4 bases, there was a span of 11 bases. The DNA of the CDR3 is TGTGCCAGCAGCGAGCGGGACAGGTACAATGAGCAGTTCTTC. Translating it yields CASSERDRYNEQFF.

CDR3: CASSLTGPSDEQFF. As DNA, the CDR3 is TGTGCCAGCAGTTTAACAGGTCCGAGCGATGAGCAGTTCTTC. J is TRBJ2-1 and V is TRBV28, with D possibly matching TRBD1 (5 bases). Germline CDR1 is MDHEN and CDR2 is SYDVKM. The V gene lost 2 bases and the J gene lost 8 bases, with 13 bases spanning the gap. The CDR3 is 14 residues long.

This clonotype is a singleton in its sample. The rearrangement uses TRBV6-5 and TRBJ2-1; 10 nucleotides align to TRBD2. CDR1 and CDR2 from the germline V gene are MNHEY and SVGAGI. CDR3 size: 14 residues. J lost 9 bases, V lost 5 bases, and 7 bases had no gene match. CDR3 in DNA: TGTGCCAGCAGTCGAGAGCGGGAGGGGAGTGAGCAGTTCTTC. Protein sequence: CASSREREGSEQFF.

This clonotype was recorded a few times. This chain uses TRBV2 with TRBJ2-1; TRBD2 matches at 10 bases. CDR1 is SNHLY, CDR2 FYNNEI, per germline. The CDR3 extends over 16 amino acids. Trimming removed 6 bases from V and 5 bases from J; junction bases left unmatched: 10. The DNA for the CDR3 is TGTGCCAGCAGAGCTCCCGGGACTAGCGTTCACAATGAGCAGTTCTTC. Its translation: CASRAPGTSVHNEQFF.

This clonotype has more than one count but fewer than ten. V gene TRBV20-1 combines with J gene TRBJ2-3; weak D call: TRBD1 (7 bases). V was trimmed by 1 base and J by 2 bases, leaving 13 bases between them. This CDR3 is built from 15 residues. CDR1 and CDR2 (germline): DFQATT, SNEGSKA (reference sequence). As DNA, the CDR3 is TGCAGTGCTAGAGGGAGGGGGCAGAACACAGATACGCAGTATTTT. This gives the protein CSARGRGQNTDTQYF.

The gene calls are TRBV6-5 and TRBJ2-3, with 13 bases aligning to TRBD2. The CDR3 is 18 residues long. J lost 8 bases, V lost 0 bases, and 11 bases had no gene match. Per the germline V gene, CDR1 is MNHEY and CDR2 is SVGAGI. CDR3 amino acids: CASSYSTGLAGVFGTQYF. CDR3 DNA sequence: TGTGCCAGCAGTTACTCGACTGGACTAGCGGGAGTGTTTGGTACGCAGTATTTT.

This clonotype was seen more than once but under ten times. The chain employs TRBV5-5 and TRBJ2-1; D could derive from TRBD1 or TRBD2 (6 bases each). Near its end, the DNA agrees better with TRBJ2-7, so the J call may be wrong. Germline CDR1 reads SGHKS; CDR2 reads YYEKEE (reference sequence). The CDR3 is 15 amino acids. The CDR3 reads CASSLGTGGHNEQYF. The CDR3 nucleotides are TGTGCCAGCAGCTTGGGGACCGGGGGCCACAATGAGCAGTACTTC.

The gene calls are TRBV20-1 and TRBJ1-1; no clear D. CDR3 length: 13 amino acids. V lost 4 bases and J 0 bases, leaving 9 bases between the germline ends. Germline V gives CDR1 DFQATT, CDR2 SNEGSKA (reference sequence). The CDR3 sequence: CSATTDMNTEAFF. CDR3 DNA: TGCAGTGCTACCACGGATATGAACACTGAAGCTTTCTTT.

This clonotype appeared a few times. V gene TRBV20-1 combines with J gene TRBJ2-7; 10 nucleotides align to TRBD1. J lost 1 base, V lost 6 bases, and 9 bases had no gene match. The CDR3 covers 15 residues. The V gene's germline CDR1 is DFQATT and CDR2 SNEGSKA (reference sequence). DNA for the CDR3: TGCAGTGCAACCCACGGACAGGGGGGGTCCTACGAGCAGTACTTC. Its translation is CSATHGQGGSYEQYF.

This sequence joins TRBV11-2 and TRBJ2-7; possible D gene TRBD2, 5 bases. CDR1 SGHAT and CDR2 FQNNGV come from the germline V gene. V was cut by 4 bases and J by 2 bases, with 12 bases left in between. The CDR3 is made up of 14 amino acids. The CDR3 sequence: CASSSRQTTYEQYF. The CDR3 DNA follows: TGTGCCAGCAGCTCCCGGCAGACTACCTACGAGCAGTACTTC. Drawing the rest from reference TRBV11-2 and TRBJ2-7, the complete variable domain is EAGVAQSPRYKIIEKRQSVAFWCNPISGHATLYWYQQILGQGPKLLIQFQNNGVVDDSQLPKDRFSAERLKGVDSTLKIQPAKLEDSAVYLCASSSRQTTYEQYFGPGTRLTVT.

V and J are TRBV20-1 and TRBJ2-3; perhaps TRBD1 as D (5 bases). Germline loops: CDR1 DFQATT, CDR2 SNEGSKA (reference sequence). The CDR3 is made up of 14 amino acids. V was clipped by 1 base and J by 2 bases, with 10 bases between them. CDR3 in DNA: TGCAGTGCTAGAGTGCAGGGAAACACAGATACGCAGTATTTT. Encoded protein: CSARVQGNTDTQYF.

V and J are TRBV20-1 and TRBJ2-1; D perhaps matches TRBD2 (5 bases). The ends were cut back, 6 bases at V and 8 bases at J, with 17 bases in the middle. The CDR3 has 13 amino acids. Per the germline V gene, CDR1 is DFQATT and CDR2 is SNEGSKA (reference sequence). Here the CDR3 DNA reads TGCAGTGCCTCCGAGGGCCGGAGCGATGAGCAGTTCTTC. It translates to CSASEGRSDEQFF.

The CDR3 loop is CASSSWGGYEQYF. CDR3 nucleotide sequence: TGTGCCAGCAGTTCGTGGGGGGGCTACGAGCAGTACTTC. This rearrangement joins TRBV6-2 or TRBV6-3 to TRBJ2-7; 7 positions match TRBD2. The CDR3 totals 13 residues. Germline V gene data show CDR1 as MNHEY and CDR2 as SVGEGT. The V segment lost 4 bases and the J segment 3 bases; nucleotides outside the gene matches: 3.

Only a few counts were recorded for this clonotype. The chain joins TRBV6-6 to TRBJ2-1; D is perhaps TRBD2 (6 bases). Trimming pared 6 bases from V and 7 bases from J, leaving 10 bases between. The CDR3 consists of 12 residues. CDR1 and CDR2 (germline): MNHNY, SVGAGI (reference sequence). This CDR3 reads CASSILANEQFF. The DNA for the CDR3 is TGTGCCAGCAGCATACTAGCAAATGAGCAGTTCTTC.

CDR3 protein: CASSRLAENNEQFF. The CDR3 DNA reads TGTGCCAGCAGCCGACTAGCGGAAAACAATGAGCAGTTCTTC. The chain combines TRBV27 with TRBJ2-1; 9 positions match TRBD2. Trimming took 6 bases from V and 5 from J; bases not matched to a gene: 5. This CDR3 comprises 14 residues. Germline V gene sequence: CDR1 MNHEY, CDR2 SMNVEV (reference sequence).